This T cell receptor (beta chain) was observed in a study of control samples from healthy donors and cancer patients. Only in-frame clones appear in the TCRdb table, and some are missing; sequencing was by immunoSEQ multiplex PCR. Of around 58,000 clones listed, approximately 86% are singletons. This CDR3 spans 15 amino acids. Trimming removed 2 bases from V and 9 bases from J; junction bases left unmatched: 6. The V gene's germline CDR1 is SGHRS and CDR2 YFSETQ. The chain combines TRBV5-1 with TRBJ2-1, with 12 positions matching TRBD1. The sample comprised blood. The TCR sequence derives from a man aged 45-60 years in good health. The CDR3 loop is CASSFRDRGQGEQFF. The CDR3 DNA sequence: TGCGCCAGCAGCTTTCGGGACAGGGGGCAGGGTGAGCAGTTCTTC.